The entry that follows covers one T cell receptor beta chain sequence. Its antigen is not identified. The germline gives CDR1 MNHEY, CDR2 SMNVEV (reference sequence). The CDR3 has 13 residues. V dropped 2 bases and J dropped 7 bases, with 9 bases sitting between them. The record originates from a study of OX40 agonist ivuxolimab in advanced cancers. Overall study context: While on treatment, patients had intravenous ivuxolimab at 0.01 to 10 mg/kg every 2 weeks. Study outcomes and limitations: Which antigen the expanded peripheral T cells recognized is unknown. There were, on average, more expanded clones in CD8+ T cells than in CD4+.

The investigators sampled blood at baseline, at cycle 4 day 1, and at cycle 7 day 1. Sequencing used immunoSEQ multiplex PCR; TCRdb keeps in-frame clones, though not all of them. This table has about 50,000 clones, about 80% appearing once. The source is an adult with an advanced solid tumor such as melanoma, head and neck, liver or kidney cancer. This sample comprised CD4+ or CD8+ T cells sorted from blood, obtained in a trial of the OX40 agonist ivuxolimab. This sequence joins TRBV27 and TRBJ2-1; D may be TRBD2 (6 bases). CDR3 region: CASSLKGLNEQFF. In DNA form, the CDR3 reads TGTGCCAGCAGTTTAAAGGGACTTAATGAGCAGTTCTTC.